This T cell receptor (beta chain) appears in the sequencing data of a study of graft-versus-host responses after intestinal transplantation. About the study: Each recipient received anti-thymocyte globulin induction, then tacrolimus and steroids for 3 to 4 years.

J lost 2 bases, V lost 0 bases, and 5 bases had no gene match. CDR3 length: 17 amino acids. Looked up from germline, CDR1 is SGDLS and CDR2 is YYNGEE. The data were produced by immunoSEQ multiplex PCR, yet TCRdb's version contains in-frame clones alone and is incomplete. The repertoire includes roughly 110,000 clones, around 94% of them detected once, and 0.95% to 1.5% sits in the top ten. A remark on this clone: The antigen is undetermined.

Whole-study results and caveats: Some GvH clones appeared in ileal mucosa or blood before recipient bone marrow.

The TCR was taken from a human donor who was the organ donor for an intestinal transplant. This sample comprised unstimulated CD8+ T cells sorted from spleen or lymph node cells, obtained before transplant. This chain uses TRBV9 with TRBJ2-7; 13 nucleotides match TRBD2. CDR3 bases: TGTGCCAGCAGCGTAGACTCGGGACTAGCGGGAACCTACGAGCAGTACTTC. Residues: CASSVDSGLAGTYEQYF.